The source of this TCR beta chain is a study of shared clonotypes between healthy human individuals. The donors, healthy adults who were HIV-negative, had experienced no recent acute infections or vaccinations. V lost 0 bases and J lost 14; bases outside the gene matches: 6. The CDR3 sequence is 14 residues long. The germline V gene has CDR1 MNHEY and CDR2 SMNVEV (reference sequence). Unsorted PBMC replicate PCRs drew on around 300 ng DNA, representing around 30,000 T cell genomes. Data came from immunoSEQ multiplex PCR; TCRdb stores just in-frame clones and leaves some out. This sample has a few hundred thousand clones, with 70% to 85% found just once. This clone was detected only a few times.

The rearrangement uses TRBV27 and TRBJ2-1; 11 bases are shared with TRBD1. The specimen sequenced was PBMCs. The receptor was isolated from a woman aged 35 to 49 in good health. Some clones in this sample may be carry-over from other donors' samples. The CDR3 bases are TGTGCCAGCAGTTTATCCCGGACAGGGGGCATGGAGTTCTTC. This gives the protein CASSLSRTGGMEFF.